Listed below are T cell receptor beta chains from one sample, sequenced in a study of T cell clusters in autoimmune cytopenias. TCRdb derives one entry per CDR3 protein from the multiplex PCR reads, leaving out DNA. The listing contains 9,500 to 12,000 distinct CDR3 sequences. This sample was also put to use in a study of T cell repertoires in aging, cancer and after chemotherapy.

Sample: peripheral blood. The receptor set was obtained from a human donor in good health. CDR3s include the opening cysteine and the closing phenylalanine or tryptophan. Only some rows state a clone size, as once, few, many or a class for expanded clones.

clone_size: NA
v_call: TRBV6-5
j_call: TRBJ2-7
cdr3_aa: CASSEGQFSYEQYF

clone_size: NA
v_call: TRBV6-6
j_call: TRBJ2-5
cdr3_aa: CATHRTGIYNEQFF

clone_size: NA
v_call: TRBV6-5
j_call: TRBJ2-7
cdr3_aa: CASRTGSSYEQYF

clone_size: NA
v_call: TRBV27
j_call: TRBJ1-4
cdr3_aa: CASGQQGRLEKLFF

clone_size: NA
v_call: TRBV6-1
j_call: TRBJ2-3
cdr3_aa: CASSERGEATDTQYF

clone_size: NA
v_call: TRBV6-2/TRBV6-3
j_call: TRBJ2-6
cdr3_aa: CASSRDGGRSGANVLTF

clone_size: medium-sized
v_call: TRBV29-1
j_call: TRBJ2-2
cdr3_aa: CSVDRTGNTGELFF

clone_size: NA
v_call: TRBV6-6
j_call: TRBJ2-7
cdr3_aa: CASSYSARSPYEQYF

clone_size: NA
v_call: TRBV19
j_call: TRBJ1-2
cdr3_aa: CASVGTLPNYGYTF

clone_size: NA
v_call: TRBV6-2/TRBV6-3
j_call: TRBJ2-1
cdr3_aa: CASTTISGGASFHEQFF

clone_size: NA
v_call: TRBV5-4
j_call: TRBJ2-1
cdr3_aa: CASSLSSGSTYNEQFF

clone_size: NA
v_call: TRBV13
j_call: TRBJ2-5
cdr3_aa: CASSTQSKDRERQKTQYF

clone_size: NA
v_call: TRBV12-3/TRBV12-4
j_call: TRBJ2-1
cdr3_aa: CSSSSQGGEQFF

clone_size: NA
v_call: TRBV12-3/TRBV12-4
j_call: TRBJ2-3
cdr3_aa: CASSFRTGSNTQYF

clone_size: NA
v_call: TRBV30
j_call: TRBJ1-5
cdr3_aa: CAWSGAGNQPQHF

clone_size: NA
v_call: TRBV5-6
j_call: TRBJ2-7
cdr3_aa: CASIGVGRGAYEQYF

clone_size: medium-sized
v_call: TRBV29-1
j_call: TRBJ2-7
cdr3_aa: CSARVGARYEQYF

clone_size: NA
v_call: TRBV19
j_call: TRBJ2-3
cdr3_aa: CASSILYSTDTQYF

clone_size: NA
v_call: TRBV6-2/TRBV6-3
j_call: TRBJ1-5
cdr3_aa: CASRDLQGVRNQPQHF

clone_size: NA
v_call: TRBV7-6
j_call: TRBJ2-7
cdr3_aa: CASSTGQGREQYF

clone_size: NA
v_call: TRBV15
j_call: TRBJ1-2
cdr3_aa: CATSRDYSQGDYGYTF

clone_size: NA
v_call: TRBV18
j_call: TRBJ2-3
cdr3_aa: CASSPISAGISTDTQYF

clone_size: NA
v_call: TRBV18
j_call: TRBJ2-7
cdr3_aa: CASSPGQGKQYF

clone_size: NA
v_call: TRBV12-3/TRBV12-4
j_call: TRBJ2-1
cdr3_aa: CASTLGLAGENEQFF

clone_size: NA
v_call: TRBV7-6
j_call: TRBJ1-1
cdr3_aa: CASRRGLNTEAFF

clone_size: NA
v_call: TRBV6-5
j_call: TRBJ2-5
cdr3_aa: CASSYSYQGLDKETQYF

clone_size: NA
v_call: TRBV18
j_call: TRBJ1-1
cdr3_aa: CASSQAGNTEAFF

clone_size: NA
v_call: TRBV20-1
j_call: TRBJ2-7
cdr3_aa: CSARYGTFGEQYF

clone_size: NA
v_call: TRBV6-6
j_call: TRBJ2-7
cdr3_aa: CASSYSIPGAASYEQYF

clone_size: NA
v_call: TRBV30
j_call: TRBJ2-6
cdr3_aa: CAWSNSGANVLTF

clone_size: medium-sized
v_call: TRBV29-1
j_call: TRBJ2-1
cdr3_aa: CSVLGQGAYNEQFF

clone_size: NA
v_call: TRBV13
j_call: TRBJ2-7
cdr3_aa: CASSLAGEQYF

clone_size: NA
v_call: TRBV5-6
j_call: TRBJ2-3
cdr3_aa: CASSLVLAGEDTQYF

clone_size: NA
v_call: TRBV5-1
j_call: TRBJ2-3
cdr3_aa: CASSLLPMSTDTQYF

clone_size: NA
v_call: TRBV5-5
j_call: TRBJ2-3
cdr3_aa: CASSRQGAEADTQYF

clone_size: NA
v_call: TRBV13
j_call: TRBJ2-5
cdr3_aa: CASSSLEYQETQYF

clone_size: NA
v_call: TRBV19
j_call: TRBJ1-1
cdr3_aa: CASSQPRNTEAFF

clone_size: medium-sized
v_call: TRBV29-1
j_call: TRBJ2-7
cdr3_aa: CSVSRQGGSYEQYF

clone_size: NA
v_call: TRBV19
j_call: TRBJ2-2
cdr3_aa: CASTLGGRTGELFF

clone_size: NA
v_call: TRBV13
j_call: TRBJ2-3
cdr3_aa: CASSFGLAGHTQYF

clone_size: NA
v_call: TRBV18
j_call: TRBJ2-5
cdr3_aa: CASSMTVSYEQYF

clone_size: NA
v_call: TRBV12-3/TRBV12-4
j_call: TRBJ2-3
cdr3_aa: CASSFKSGGFTDTQYF

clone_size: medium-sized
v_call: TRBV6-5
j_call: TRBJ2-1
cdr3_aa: CASSPGTSGNNEQFF

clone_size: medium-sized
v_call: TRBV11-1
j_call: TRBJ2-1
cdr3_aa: CASREGLAVNEQFF

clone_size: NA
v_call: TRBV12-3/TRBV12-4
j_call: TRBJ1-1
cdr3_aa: CASSLGLPLEAFF

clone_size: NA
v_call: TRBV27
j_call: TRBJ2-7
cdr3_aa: CASSPSGRNEQYF

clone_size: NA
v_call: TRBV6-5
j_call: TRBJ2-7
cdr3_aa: CASSYRGTLYEQYF

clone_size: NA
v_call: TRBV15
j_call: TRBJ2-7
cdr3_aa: CATSIERGNEQYF

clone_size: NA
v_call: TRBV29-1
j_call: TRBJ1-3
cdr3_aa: CSVEDRGYGNTIYF

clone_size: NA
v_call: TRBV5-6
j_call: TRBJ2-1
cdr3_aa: CASSLTAGATFRDNEQFF

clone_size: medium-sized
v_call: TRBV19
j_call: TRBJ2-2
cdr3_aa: CASVGTVLTGELFF

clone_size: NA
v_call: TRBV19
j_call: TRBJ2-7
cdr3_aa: CASTPGRLGGEQYF

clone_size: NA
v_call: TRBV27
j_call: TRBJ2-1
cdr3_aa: CASSPRLAGGANEQFF

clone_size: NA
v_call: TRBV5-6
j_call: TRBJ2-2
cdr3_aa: CASSLPTGLAGGELFF

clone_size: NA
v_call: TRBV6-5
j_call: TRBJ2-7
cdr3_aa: CASSTDRARPKTYEQYF

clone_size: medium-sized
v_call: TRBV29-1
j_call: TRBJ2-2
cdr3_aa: CSFRVAGELFF

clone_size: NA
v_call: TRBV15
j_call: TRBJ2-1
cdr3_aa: CATSRLKRGNIQDEQFF

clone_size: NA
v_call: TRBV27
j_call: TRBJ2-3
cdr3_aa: CASSPPQRGDTQYF

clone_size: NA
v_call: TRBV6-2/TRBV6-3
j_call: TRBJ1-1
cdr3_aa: CASRGQLNTEAFF

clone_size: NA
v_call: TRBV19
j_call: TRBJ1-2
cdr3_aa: CASSIAQPFYGYTF